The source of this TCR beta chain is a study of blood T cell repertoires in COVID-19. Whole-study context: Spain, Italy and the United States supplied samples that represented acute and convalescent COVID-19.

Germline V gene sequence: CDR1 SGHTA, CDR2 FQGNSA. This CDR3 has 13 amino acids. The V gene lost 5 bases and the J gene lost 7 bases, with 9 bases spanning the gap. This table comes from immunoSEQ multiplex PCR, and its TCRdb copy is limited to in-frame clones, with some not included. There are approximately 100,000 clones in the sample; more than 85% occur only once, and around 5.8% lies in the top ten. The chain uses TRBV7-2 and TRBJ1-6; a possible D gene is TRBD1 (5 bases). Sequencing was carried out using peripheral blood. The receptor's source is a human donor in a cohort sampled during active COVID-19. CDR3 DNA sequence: TGTGCCAGCAGCATCCAGGGAAATTCACCCCTCCACTTT. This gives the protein CASSIQGNSPLHF.